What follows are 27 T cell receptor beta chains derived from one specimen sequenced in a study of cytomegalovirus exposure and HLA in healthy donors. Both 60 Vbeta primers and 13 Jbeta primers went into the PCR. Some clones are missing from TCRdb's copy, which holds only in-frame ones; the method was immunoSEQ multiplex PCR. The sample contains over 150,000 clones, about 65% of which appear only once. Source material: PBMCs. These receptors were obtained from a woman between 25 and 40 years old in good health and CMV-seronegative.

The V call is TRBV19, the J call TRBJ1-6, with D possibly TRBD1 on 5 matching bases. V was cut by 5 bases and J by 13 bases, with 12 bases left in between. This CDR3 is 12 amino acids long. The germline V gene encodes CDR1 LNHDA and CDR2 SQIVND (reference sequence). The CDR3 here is CASSDTGSPLHF. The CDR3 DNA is TGTGCCAGTAGTGATACAGGCTCCCCCCTCCACTTT.

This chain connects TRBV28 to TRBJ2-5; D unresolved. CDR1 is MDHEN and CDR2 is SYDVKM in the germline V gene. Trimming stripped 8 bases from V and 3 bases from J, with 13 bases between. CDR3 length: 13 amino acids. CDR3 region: CASANGGKETQYF. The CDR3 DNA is TGTGCCAGCGCCAATGGCGGAAAAGAGACCCAGTACTTC.

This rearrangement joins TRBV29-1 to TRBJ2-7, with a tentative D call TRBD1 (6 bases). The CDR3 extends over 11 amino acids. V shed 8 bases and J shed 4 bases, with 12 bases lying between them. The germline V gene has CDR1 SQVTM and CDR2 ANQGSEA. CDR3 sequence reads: CSFGTFYEQYF. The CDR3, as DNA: TGCAGCTTCGGGACATTTTACGAGCAGTACTTC.

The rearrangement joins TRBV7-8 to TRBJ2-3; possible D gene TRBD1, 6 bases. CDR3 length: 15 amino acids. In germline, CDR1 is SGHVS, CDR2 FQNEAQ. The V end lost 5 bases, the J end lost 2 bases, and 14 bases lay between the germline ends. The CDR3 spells CASSIHRELTDTQYF. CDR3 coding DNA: TGTGCCAGCAGCATCCACAGGGAGCTCACAGATACGCAGTATTTT.

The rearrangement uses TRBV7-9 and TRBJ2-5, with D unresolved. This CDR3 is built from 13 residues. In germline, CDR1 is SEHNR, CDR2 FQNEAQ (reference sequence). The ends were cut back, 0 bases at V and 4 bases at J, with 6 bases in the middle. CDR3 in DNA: TGTGCCAGCAGCTTAGCTGGCGGAGAGACCCAGTACTTC. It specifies CASSLAGGETQYF.

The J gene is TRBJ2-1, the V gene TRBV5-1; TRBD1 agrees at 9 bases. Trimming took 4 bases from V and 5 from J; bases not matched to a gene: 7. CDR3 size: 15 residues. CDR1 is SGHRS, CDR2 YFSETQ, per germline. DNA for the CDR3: TGCGCCAGCAGCCCGGGACAGGGATCCCACAATGAGCAGTTCTTC. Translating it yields CASSPGQGSHNEQFF.

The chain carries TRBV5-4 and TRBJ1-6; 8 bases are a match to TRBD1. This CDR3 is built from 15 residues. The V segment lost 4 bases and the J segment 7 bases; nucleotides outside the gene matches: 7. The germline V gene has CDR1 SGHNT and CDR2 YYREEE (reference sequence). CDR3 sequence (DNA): TGTGCCAGCAGCCCTAGGACAGGGTCGAATTCACCCCTCCACTTT. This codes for CASSPRTGSNSPLHF.

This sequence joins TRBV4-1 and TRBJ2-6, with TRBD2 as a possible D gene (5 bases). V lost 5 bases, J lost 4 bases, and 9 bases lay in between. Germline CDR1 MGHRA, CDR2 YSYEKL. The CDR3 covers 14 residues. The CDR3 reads CASSFGLGANVLTF. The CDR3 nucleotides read TGCGCCAGCAGCTTTGGACTGGGGGCCAACGTCCTGACTTTC.

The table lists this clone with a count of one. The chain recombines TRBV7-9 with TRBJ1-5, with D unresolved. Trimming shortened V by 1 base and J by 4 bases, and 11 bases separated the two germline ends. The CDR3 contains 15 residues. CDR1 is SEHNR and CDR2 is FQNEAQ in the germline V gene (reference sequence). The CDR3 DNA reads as TGTGCCAGCAGCTTAGGTTCTTGGGAGAATCAGCCCCAGCATTTT. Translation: CASSLGSWENQPQHF. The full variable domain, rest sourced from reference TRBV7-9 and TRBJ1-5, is DTGVSQNPRHKITKRGQNVTFRCDPISEHNRLYWYRQTLGQGPEFLTYFQNEAQLEKSRLLSDRFSAERPKGSFSTLEIQRTEQGDSAMYLCASSLGSWENQPQHFGDGTRLSIL.

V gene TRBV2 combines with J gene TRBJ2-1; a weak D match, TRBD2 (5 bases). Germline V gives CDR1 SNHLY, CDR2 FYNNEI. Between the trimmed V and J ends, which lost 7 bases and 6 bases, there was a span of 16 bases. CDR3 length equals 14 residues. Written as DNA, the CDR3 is TGTGCCAGCATAGGTCGCGAGGGTGGCAATGAGCAGTTCTTC. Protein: CASIGREGGNEQFF. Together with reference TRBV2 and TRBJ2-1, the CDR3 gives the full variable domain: EPEVTQTPSHQVTQMGQEVILRCVPISNHLYFYWYRQILGQKVEFLVSFYNNEISEKSEIFDDQFSVERPDGSNFTLKIRSTKLEDSAMYFCASIGREGGNEQFFGPGTRLTVL.

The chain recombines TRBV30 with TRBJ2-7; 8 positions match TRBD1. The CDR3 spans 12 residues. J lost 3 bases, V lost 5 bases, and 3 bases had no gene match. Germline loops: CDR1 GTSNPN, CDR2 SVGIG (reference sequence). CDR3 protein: CAWDGQGYEQYF. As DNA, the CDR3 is TGTGCCTGGGACGGACAGGGCTACGAGCAGTACTTC.

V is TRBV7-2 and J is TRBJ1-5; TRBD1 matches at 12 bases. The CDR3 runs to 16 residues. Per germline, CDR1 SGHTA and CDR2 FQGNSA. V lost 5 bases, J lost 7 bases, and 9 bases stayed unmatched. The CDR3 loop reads CASSLFRDRGRQPQHF. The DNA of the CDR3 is TGTGCCAGCAGCCTATTCCGGGACAGGGGGCGGCAGCCCCAGCATTTT.

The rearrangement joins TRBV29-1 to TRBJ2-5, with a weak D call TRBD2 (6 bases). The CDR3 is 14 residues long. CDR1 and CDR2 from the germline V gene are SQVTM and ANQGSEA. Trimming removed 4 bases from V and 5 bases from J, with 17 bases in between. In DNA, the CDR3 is TGCAGCGTTGGGCCCTGGGGAGGAGGCGAGACCCAGTACTTC. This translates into CSVGPWGGGETQYF.

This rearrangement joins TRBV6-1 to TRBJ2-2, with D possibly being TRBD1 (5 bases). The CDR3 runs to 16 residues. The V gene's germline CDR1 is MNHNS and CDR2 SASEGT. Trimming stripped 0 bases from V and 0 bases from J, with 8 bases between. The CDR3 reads CASSEAVGANTGELFF. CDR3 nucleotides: TGTGCCAGCAGTGAAGCCGTAGGGGCGAACACCGGGGAGCTGTTTTTT.

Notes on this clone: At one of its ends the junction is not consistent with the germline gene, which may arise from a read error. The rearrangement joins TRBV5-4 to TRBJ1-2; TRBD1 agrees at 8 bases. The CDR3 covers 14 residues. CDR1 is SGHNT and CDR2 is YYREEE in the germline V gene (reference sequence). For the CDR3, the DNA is TGTGCCAGCAGCTTAGGGACAGGAAGTTATGGCTACCCCTTC. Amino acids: CASSLGTGSYGYPF.

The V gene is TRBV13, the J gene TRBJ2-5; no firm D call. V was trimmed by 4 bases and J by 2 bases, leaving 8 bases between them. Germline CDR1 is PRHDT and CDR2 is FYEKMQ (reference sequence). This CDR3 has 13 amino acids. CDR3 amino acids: CASSYISQETQYF. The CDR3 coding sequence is TGTGCCAGCAGCTATATTTCTCAAGAGACCCAGTACTTC.

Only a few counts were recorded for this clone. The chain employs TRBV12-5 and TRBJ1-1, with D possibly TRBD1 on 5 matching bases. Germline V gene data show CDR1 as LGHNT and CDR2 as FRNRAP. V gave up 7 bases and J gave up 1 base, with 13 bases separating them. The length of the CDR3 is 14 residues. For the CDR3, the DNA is TGTGCTAGTGCCAAAATTGGACAGAACACTGAAGCTTTCTTT. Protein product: CASAKIGQNTEAFF.

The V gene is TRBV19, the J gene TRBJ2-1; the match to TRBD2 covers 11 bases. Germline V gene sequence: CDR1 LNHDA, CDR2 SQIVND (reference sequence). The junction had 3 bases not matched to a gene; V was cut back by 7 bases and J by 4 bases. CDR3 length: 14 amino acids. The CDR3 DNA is TGTGCCAGTAAGGTAGCGGGAGGGTACAATGAGCAGTTCTTC. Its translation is CASKVAGGYNEQFF.

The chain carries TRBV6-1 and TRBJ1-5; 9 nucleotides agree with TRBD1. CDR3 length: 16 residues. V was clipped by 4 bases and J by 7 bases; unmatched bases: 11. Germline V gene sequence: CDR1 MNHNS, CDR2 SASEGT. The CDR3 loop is CASSGQGDRAWQPQHF. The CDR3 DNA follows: TGTGCCAGCAGTGGACAGGGGGATCGGGCATGGCAGCCCCAGCATTTT.

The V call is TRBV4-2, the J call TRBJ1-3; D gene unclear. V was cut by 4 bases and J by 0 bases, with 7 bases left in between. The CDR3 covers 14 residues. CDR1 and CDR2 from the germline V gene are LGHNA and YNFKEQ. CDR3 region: CASSPEVSGNTIYF. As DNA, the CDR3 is TGTGCCAGCAGCCCTGAGGTCTCTGGAAACACCATATATTTT.

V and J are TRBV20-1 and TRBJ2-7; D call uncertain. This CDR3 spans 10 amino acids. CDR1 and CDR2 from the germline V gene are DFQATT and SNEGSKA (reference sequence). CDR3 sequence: CRGVSYEQYF. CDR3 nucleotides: TGCAGGGGCGTTTCCTACGAGCAGTACTTC.

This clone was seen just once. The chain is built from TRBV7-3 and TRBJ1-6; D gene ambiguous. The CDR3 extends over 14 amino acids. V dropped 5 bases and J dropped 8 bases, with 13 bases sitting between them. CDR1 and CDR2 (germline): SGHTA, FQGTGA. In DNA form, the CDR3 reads TGTGCCAGCAGCCTCGAGGGCCTTGATTCACCCCTCCACTTT. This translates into CASSLEGLDSPLHF.

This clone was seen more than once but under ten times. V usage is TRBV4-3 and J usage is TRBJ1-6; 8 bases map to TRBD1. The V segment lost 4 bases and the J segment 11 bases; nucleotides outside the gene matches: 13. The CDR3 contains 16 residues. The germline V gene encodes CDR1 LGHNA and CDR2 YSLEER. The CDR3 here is CASSRDLGQGSTPLHF. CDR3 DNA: TGCGCCAGCAGCCGGGACCTTGGACAGGGTTCGACACCCCTCCACTTT.

CDR3 DNA sequence: TGCAGCGTTGAAGTGGTAGCGGCCAGCTCCTACAATGAGCAGTTCTTC. Translating it yields CSVEVVAASSYNEQFF. The J gene is TRBJ2-1, the V gene TRBV29-1; weak D call: TRBD2 (6 bases). V shed 1 base and J shed 0 bases, with 13 bases lying between them. There are 16 residues in the CDR3. CDR1 is SQVTM and CDR2 is ANQGSEA in the germline V gene.

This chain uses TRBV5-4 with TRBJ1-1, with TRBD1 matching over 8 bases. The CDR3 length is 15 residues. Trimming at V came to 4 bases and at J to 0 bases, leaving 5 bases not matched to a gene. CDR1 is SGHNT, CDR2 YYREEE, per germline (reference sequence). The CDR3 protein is CASSRGTGLNTEAFF. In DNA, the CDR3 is TGTGCCAGCAGCAGGGGGACAGGCCTGAACACTGAAGCTTTCTTT.

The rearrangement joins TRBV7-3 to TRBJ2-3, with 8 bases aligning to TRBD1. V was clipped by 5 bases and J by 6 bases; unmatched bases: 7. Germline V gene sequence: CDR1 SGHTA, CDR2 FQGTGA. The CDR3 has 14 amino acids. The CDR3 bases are TGTGCCAGCAGCATATTTCAGGGGGCCGATACGCAGTATTTT. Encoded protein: CASSIFQGADTQYF. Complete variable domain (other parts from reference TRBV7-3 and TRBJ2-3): GAGVSQTPSNKVTEKGKYVELRCDPISGHTALYWYRQSLGQGPEFLIYFQGTGAADDSGLPNDRFFAVRPEGSVSTLKIQRTERGDSAVYLCASSIFQGADTQYFGPGTRLTVL.

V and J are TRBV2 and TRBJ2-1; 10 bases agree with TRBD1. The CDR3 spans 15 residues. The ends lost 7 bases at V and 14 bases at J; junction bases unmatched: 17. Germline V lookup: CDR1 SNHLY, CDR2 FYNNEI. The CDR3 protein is CASNLGETGGPLKFF. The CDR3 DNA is TGTGCCAGCAACTTGGGGGAGACAGGGGGCCCTTTGAAGTTCTTC.